This T cell receptor (beta chain) is drawn from a study of monozygotic twins with inflammatory bowel disease. With regard to this clonotype: The antigen remains unidentified.

General study results and limits: The co-twins with IBD showed lower TCRbeta diversity (inverse Simpson) than their healthy siblings. The sharing of clonotypes with others was lower in IBD patients than in healthy twins, especially with disease activity.

UMIs with a 6-nucleotide sample barcode were added by template switching. For each CDR3 protein, TCRdb gives one entry from its re-call of the 5' RACE reads, without DNA. This table lists over 150,000 distinct CDR3 sequences. Sequencing used blood. The sequence was obtained from a human donor with ulcerative colitis or Crohn's disease, or a healthy co-twin of an affected twin (not recorded which).

CDR3 sequence reads: CASSIATGTGYGYTF. The chain couples TRBV9 to TRBJ1-2. This CDR3 has 15 residues. Germline CDR1 reads SGDLS; CDR2 reads YYNGEE.